A selection of T cell receptor beta chains follows, all from one sample in a study of blood T cell repertoires in COVID-19. Assay used: immunoSEQ multiplex PCR; TCRdb lists only in-frame clones, some missing. The repertoire holds around 180,000 clones, approximately 85% seen once, with 9.8% in the top ten. The sample was peripheral blood. These receptors were obtained from a woman of 80 years or more with acute or convalescent COVID-19. Both conserved end residues are part of each CDR3. D genes are given only for firm matches. Expanded clones are given a class, and other clones once, few, many or no size at all.

clone size	D gene	V gene	J gene	CDR3 DNA	CDR3 protein
once	NA	TRBV2	TRBJ1-5	TGTGCCAGCAGTACCCCAGGGGTTAGCAATCAGCCCCAGCATTTT	CASSTPGVSNQPQHF
NA	TRBD2	TRBV12-5	TRBJ2-2	TGTGCTAGTGGCCTTCCGGGAGGAGGGAGGACCGGGGAGCTGTTTTTT	CASGLPGGGRTGELFF
NA	NA	TRBV11-3	TRBJ2-3	TGTGCCAGCAGCTTAGACGTAGCTTCAGATACGCAGTATTTT	CASSLDVASDTQYF
NA	NA	TRBV29-1	TRBJ1-2	TGCAGCTCCGGGAGGGATGGCTATGGCTACACCTTC	CSSGRDGYGYTF
NA	TRBD2	TRBV7-2	TRBJ2-7	TGTGCCAGCAGCTTAGTGGAGTCAGAGCGGGGCTACGAGCAGTACTTC	CASSLVESERGYEQYF
NA	TRBD1	TRBV5-4	TRBJ1-2	TGTGCCAGCAGCTTGGAAAGGGGGCGCGGCGGCTACACCTTC	CASSLERGRGGYTF
once	TRBD2	TRBV19	TRBJ2-2	TGTGCCAGTAGTATCGCTAGCGGGGGGGCCGGGGAGCTGTTTTTT	CASSIASGGAGELFF
NA	NA	TRBV19	TRBJ1-1	TGTGCCAGTAGTATCGGGGGGAAGAACACTGAAGCTTTCTTT	CASSIGGKNTEAFF
NA	TRBD2	TRBV3-1/TRBV3-2	TRBJ2-1	TGTGCCAGCAGCCCTGGGACTAGCGGGGCCAATGAGCAGTTCTTC	CASSPGTSGANEQFF
once	NA	TRBV7-2	TRBJ1-6	TGCGCCAGCAGCTTAGCGGCAGCCTGGGAGTCACCCCTCCACTTT	CASSLAAAWESPLHF
once	NA	TRBV5-5	TRBJ1-2	TGTGCCAGCAGCGTTGGAACTACAGGGAACTATGGCTACACCTTC	CASSVGTTGNYGYTF
NA	TRBD2	TRBV9	TRBJ2-2	TGTGCCCGCGGGGCCGGGGGGGCTCTCGGGGAGCTGTTTTTT	CARGAGGALGELFF